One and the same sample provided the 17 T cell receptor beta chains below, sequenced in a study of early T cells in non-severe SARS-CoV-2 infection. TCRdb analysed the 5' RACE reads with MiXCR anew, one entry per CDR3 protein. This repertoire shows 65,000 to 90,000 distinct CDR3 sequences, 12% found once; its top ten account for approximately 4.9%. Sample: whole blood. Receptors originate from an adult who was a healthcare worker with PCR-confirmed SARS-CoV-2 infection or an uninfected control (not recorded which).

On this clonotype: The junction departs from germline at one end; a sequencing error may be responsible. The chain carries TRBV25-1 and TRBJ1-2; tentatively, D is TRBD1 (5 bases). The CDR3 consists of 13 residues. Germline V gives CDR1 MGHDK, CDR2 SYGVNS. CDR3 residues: CVSSRAGGDGYTF. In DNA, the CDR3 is TGTGTCAGCAGCAGGGCCGGGGGTGATGGCTACACCTTC.

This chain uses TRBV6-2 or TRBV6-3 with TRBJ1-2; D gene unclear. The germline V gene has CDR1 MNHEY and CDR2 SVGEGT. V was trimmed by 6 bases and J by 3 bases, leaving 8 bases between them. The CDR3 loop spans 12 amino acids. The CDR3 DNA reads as TGTGCCAGCAGGGAGTATCACTATGGCTACACCTTC. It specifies CASREYHYGYTF.

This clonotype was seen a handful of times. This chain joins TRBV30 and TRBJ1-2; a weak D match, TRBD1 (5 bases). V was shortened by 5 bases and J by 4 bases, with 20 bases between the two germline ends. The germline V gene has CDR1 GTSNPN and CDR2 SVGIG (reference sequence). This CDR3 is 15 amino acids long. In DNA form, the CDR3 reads TGTGCCTGGGCGCCCGGGGCAGTAAGTGGCTATGGCTACACCTTC. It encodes CAWAPGAVSGYGYTF.

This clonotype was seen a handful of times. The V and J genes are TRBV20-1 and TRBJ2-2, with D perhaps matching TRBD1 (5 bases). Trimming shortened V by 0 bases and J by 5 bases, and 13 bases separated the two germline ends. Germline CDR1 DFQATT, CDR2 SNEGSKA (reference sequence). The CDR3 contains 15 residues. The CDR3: CSARDPTGSTGELFF. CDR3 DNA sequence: TGCAGTGCTAGAGATCCTACAGGTTCAACCGGGGAGCTGTTTTTT.

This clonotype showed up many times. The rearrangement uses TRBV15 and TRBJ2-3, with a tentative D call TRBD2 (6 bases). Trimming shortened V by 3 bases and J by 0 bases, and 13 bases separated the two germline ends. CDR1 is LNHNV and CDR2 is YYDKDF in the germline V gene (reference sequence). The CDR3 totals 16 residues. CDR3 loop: CATSRKSGLSTDTQYF. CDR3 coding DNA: TGTGCCACCAGCAGGAAAAGCGGGCTGAGCACAGATACGCAGTATTTT.

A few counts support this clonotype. CDR3 sequence (DNA): TGTGCCAGCAGCTCGCGGGCAGGGGTCTCAACCCACAATGAGCAGTTCTTC. Its protein is CASSSRAGVSTHNEQFF. This chain links TRBV5-4 with TRBJ2-1, with D perhaps matching TRBD1 (6 bases). V lost 3 bases to trimming and J lost 5 bases, with 21 bases between them. This CDR3 spans 17 amino acids. The V gene's germline CDR1 is SGHNT and CDR2 YYREEE (reference sequence).

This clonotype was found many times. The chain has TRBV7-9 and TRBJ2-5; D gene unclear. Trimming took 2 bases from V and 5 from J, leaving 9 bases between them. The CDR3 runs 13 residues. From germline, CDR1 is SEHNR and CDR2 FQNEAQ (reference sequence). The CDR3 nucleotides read TGTGCCAGCAGCTTACGGCGACCGGAGACCCAGTACTTC. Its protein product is CASSLRRPETQYF.

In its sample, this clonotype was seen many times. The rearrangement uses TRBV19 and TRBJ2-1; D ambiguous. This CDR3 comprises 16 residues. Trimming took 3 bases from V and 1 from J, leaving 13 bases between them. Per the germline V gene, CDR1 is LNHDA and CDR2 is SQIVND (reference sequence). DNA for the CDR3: TGTGCCAGTAGTATTGGCCTAGATGGTTCCTACAATGAGCAGTTCTTC. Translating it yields CASSIGLDGSYNEQFF. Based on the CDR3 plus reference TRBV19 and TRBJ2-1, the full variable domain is DGGITQSPKYLFRKEGQNVTLSCEQNLNHDAMYWYRQDPGQGLRLIYYSQIVNDFQKGDIAEGYSVSREKKESFPLTVTSAQKNPTAFYLCASSIGLDGSYNEQFFGPGTRLTVL.

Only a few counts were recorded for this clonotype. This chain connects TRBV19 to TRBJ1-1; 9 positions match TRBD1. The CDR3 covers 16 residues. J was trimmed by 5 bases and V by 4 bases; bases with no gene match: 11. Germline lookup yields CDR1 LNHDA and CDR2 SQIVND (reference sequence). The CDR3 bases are TGTGCCAGTAGTACCATAAAGACAGGGGGAGATACTGAAGCTTTCTTT. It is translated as CASSTIKTGGDTEAFF.

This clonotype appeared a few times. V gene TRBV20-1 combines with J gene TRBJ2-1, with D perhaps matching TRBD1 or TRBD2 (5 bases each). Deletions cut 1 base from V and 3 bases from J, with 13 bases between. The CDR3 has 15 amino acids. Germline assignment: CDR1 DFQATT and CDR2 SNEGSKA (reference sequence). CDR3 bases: TGCAGTGCTAGAGGGGGGAACCCCCTCTACAATGAGCAGTTCTTC. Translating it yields CSARGGNPLYNEQFF.

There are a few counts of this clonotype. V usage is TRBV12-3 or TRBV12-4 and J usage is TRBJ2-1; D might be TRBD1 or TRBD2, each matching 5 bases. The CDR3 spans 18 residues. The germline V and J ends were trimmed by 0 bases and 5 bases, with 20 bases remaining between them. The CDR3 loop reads CASSLAVGPLSVNNEQFF. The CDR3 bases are TGTGCCAGCAGTTTAGCAGTGGGACCTCTGAGTGTCAACAATGAGCAGTTCTTC.

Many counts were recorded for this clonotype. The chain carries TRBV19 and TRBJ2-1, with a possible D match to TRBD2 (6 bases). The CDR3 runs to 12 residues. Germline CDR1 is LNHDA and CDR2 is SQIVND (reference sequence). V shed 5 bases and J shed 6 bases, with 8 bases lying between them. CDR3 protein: CASSASANEQFF. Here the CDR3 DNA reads TGTGCCAGTAGTGCTAGCGCCAATGAGCAGTTCTTC.

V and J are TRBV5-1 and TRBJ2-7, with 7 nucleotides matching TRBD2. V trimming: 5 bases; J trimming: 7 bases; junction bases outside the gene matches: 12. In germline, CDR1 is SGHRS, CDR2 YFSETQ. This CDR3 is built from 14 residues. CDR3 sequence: CASRSGSGGGEQYF. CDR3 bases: TGCGCCAGCAGGTCAGGATCCGGCGGGGGAGAGCAGTACTTC.

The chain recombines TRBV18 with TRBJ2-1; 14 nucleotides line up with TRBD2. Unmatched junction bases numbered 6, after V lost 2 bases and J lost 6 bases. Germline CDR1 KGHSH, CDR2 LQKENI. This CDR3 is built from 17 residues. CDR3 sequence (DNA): TGTGCCAGCTCACCAGGGACTAGCGGGAGAGTGTCCAATGAGCAGTTCTTC. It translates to CASSPGTSGRVSNEQFF.

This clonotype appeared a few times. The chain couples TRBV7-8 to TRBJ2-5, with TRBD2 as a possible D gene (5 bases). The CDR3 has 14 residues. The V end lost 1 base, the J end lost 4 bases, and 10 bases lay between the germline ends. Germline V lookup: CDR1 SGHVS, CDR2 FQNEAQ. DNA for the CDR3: TGTGCCAGCAGCTTAGTTCCGGGGAGAGAGACCCAGTACTTC. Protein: CASSLVPGRETQYF.

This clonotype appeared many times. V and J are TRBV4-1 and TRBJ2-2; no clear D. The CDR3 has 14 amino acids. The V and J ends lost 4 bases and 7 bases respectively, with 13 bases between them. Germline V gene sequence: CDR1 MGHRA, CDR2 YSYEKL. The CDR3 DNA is TGCGCCAGCAGCCCGTCAAATGAGTACGGGGAGCTGTTTTTT. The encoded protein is CASSPSNEYGELFF.

CDR3 sequence (DNA): TGCAGCGTCGCCCCTGGGGAGACCCAGTACTTC. This encodes CSVAPGETQYF. The chain couples TRBV29-1 to TRBJ2-5, with D unresolved. Germline values: CDR1 SQVTM, CDR2 ANQGSEA. This CDR3 region has 11 residues. The V gene lost 6 bases and the J gene lost 5 bases, with 10 bases spanning the gap.